These T cell receptor beta chains were read from a single sample in a study of blood T cell repertoires in COVID-19. Sequenced by immunoSEQ multiplex PCR; TCRdb stores in-frame clones only, minus some. The repertoire holds around 250,000 clones, with approximately 85% as singletons. The sequenced material came from PBMCs or T cells enriched from blood (not recorded which). The receptor source for this set is a woman aged 45 to 65 with acute COVID-19. Both conserved end residues are part of each CDR3. Fields, in order: V gene, D gene, J gene, clone size, CDR3 protein, CDR3 DNA. A D gene is named only where the DNA matches it firmly. Size tells how often a clone was seen (once, few, many) or the class of an expanded clone, and some rows leave it out.

v_gene: TRBV11-2
d_gene: .
j_gene: TRBJ2-7
abundance: .
CDR3aa: CASSRMGEEDEQYF
CDR3nt: TGTGCCAGCAGCCGGATGGGGGAGGAAGACGAGCAGTACTTC

v_gene: TRBV5-1
d_gene: TRBD1
j_gene: TRBJ1-4
abundance: .
CDR3aa: CASSYGTGGEEKLFF
CDR3nt: TGCGCCAGCAGCTACGGGACAGGGGGCGAAGAAAAACTGTTTTTT

v_gene: TRBV6-5
d_gene: TRBD1
j_gene: TRBJ1-2
abundance: once
CDR3aa: CASSSQGWYGYTF
CDR3nt: TGTGCCAGCAGTTCACAGGGGTGGTATGGCTACACCTTC

v_gene: TRBV12-5
d_gene: TRBD2
j_gene: TRBJ2-1
abundance: .
CDR3aa: CASGPGLGINEQFF
CDR3nt: TGTGCTAGTGGTCCGGGACTAGGGATTAATGAGCAGTTCTTC

v_gene: TRBV18
d_gene: TRBD1
j_gene: TRBJ1-2
abundance: .
CDR3aa: CASSPNTRVTGEHGYTF
CDR3nt: TGTGCCAGCTCACCAAATACCCGGGTAACAGGGGAGCATGGCTACACCTTC

v_gene: TRBV3-1/TRBV3-2
d_gene: .
j_gene: TRBJ1-2
abundance: few
CDR3aa: CASSRDTLTGVYTF
CDR3nt: TGTGCCAGCAGCCGCGATACCTTAACAGGCGTCTACACCTTC

v_gene: TRBV6-5
d_gene: .
j_gene: TRBJ1-2
abundance: .
CDR3aa: CASSYGRGTGGYTF
CDR3nt: TGTGCCAGCAGTTACGGGAGGGGTACGGGTGGCTACACCTTC

v_gene: TRBV5-6
d_gene: TRBD1
j_gene: TRBJ1-1
abundance: once
CDR3aa: CASSGGWTGETEAFF
CDR3nt: TGTGCCAGCAGCGGAGGATGGACAGGGGAGACTGAAGCTTTCTTT

v_gene: TRBV12-3/TRBV12-4
d_gene: .
j_gene: TRBJ1-2
abundance: few
CDR3aa: CASTSGARDGYTF
CDR3nt: TGTGCCAGCACCTCCGGCGCGAGGGATGGCTACACCTTC

v_gene: TRBV5-1
d_gene: TRBD2
j_gene: TRBJ2-1
abundance: once
CDR3aa: CASSLGTLLTSGGSHEQFF
CDR3nt: TGCGCCAGCAGCTTGGGAACCCTCCTTACTAGCGGGGGAAGCCATGAGCAGTTCTTC

v_gene: TRBV19
d_gene: .
j_gene: TRBJ1-1
abundance: .
CDR3aa: CASSPQGTAEAFF
CDR3nt: TGTGCCAGTAGCCCACAGGGTACGGCTGAAGCTTTCTTT

v_gene: TRBV4-2
d_gene: .
j_gene: TRBJ2-7
abundance: .
CDR3aa: CASSQDEAKAYEQYF
CDR3nt: TGTGCCAGCAGCCAAGATGAGGCGAAAGCCTACGAGCAGTACTTC

v_gene: TRBV7-8
d_gene: .
j_gene: TRBJ2-7
abundance: .
CDR3aa: CASTYDGSYEQYF
CDR3nt: TGTGCCAGCACCTATGACGGGTCCTACGAGCAGTACTTC

v_gene: TRBV30
d_gene: .
j_gene: TRBJ1-1
abundance: .
CDR3aa: CAWSNGGHPNTEAFF
CDR3nt: TGTGCCTGGAGTAACGGTGGACACCCGAACACTGAAGCTTTCTTT

v_gene: TRBV6-5
d_gene: .
j_gene: TRBJ1-3
abundance: once
CDR3aa: CASRELQGMENTIYF
CDR3nt: TGTGCCAGCAGGGAGCTACAGGGAATGGAAAACACCATATATTTT

v_gene: TRBV2
d_gene: TRBD1
j_gene: TRBJ1-5
abundance: .
CDR3aa: CASSTGVGNQPQHF
CDR3nt: TGTGCCAGCAGTACAGGGGTTGGCAATCAGCCCCAGCATTTT

v_gene: TRBV4-3
d_gene: TRBD2
j_gene: TRBJ2-1
abundance: .
CDR3aa: CASSQDTSSGGGSYNEQFF
CDR3nt: TGCGCCAGCAGCCAAGATACATCCAGCGGGGGCGGGTCCTACAATGAGCAGTTCTTC

v_gene: TRBV19
d_gene: .
j_gene: TRBJ2-1
abundance: .
CDR3aa: CASSLASQGGAYNEQFF
CDR3nt: TGTGCCAGTAGCCTTGCGTCGCAGGGAGGCGCCTACAATGAGCAGTTCTTC

v_gene: TRBV21-1
d_gene: .
j_gene: TRBJ1-1
abundance: .
CDR3aa: CASSKVFTVNTEAFF
CDR3nt: TGTGCCAGCAGCAAAGTATTTACGGTGAACACTGAAGCTTTCTTT

v_gene: TRBV9
d_gene: .
j_gene: TRBJ1-5
abundance: once
CDR3aa: CASSPQQGSNQPQHF
CDR3nt: TGTGCCAGCAGCCCGCAACAGGGTAGCAATCAGCCCCAGCATTTT

v_gene: TRBV20-1
d_gene: .
j_gene: TRBJ1-1
abundance: once
CDR3aa: CSASGAREAFF
CDR3nt: TGCAGTGCTAGTGGAGCCCGAGAGGCTTTCTTT

v_gene: TRBV6-5
d_gene: .
j_gene: TRBJ2-5
abundance: .
CDR3aa: CASSRTPPETQYF
CDR3nt: TGTGCCAGCAGTCGGACTCCGCCCGAGACCCAGTACTTC

v_gene: TRBV7-2
d_gene: .
j_gene: TRBJ1-2
abundance: once
CDR3aa: CASSSGGGRYGYTF
CDR3nt: TGTGCCAGCAGCTCCGGGGGCGGGAGGTATGGCTACACCTTC

v_gene: TRBV3-1/TRBV3-2
d_gene: .
j_gene: TRBJ2-3
abundance: .
CDR3aa: CASSQRRGGTDTQYF
CDR3nt: TGTGCCAGCAGCCAGAGGAGGGGGGGGACAGATACGCAGTATTTT

v_gene: TRBV6-5
d_gene: .
j_gene: TRBJ1-6
abundance: .
CDR3aa: CASSYGQGGDSPLHF
CDR3nt: TGTGCCAGCAGTTACGGTCAGGGTGGGGATTCACCCCTCCACTTT

v_gene: TRBV7-3
d_gene: .
j_gene: TRBJ1-3
abundance: .
CDR3aa: CASSLFSPGNTIYF
CDR3nt: TGTGCCAGCAGCTTATTTTCTCCTGGAAACACCATATATTTT

v_gene: TRBV13
d_gene: TRBD1
j_gene: TRBJ2-7
abundance: .
CDR3aa: CASSSQGVSSYEQYF
CDR3nt: TGTGCCAGCAGCTCACAGGGGGTCTCTTCCTACGAGCAGTACTTC

v_gene: TRBV12-3/TRBV12-4
d_gene: .
j_gene: TRBJ1-1
abundance: .
CDR3aa: CASSLAQGTEAFF
CDR3nt: TGTGCCAGCAGTTTAGCGCAGGGGACTGAAGCTTTCTTT

v_gene: TRBV11-2
d_gene: .
j_gene: TRBJ1-6
abundance: .
CDR3aa: CASSLGARVNSPLHF
CDR3nt: TGTGCCAGCAGCTTGGGTGCCAGGGTTAATTCACCCCTCCACTTT

v_gene: TRBV3-1/TRBV3-2
d_gene: .
j_gene: TRBJ1-5
abundance: .
CDR3aa: CASSQIGGSNQPQHF
CDR3nt: TGTGCCAGCAGCCAGATCGGAGGTAGCAATCAGCCCCAGCATTTT

v_gene: TRBV6-2/TRBV6-3
d_gene: .
j_gene: TRBJ2-1
abundance: .
CDR3aa: CASRFLPYNEQFF
CDR3nt: TGTGCCAGCCGTTTCCTACCCTACAATGAGCAGTTCTTC

v_gene: TRBV29-1
d_gene: TRBD1
j_gene: TRBJ1-1
abundance: .
CDR3aa: CSVVGQGDTEAFF
CDR3nt: TGCAGCGTCGTTGGACAGGGGGACACTGAAGCTTTCTTT

v_gene: TRBV19
d_gene: .
j_gene: TRBJ1-4
abundance: once
CDR3aa: CASSSARGGNEKLFF
CDR3nt: TGTGCCAGTAGTTCCGCCAGGGGCGGTAATGAAAAACTGTTTTTT

v_gene: TRBV6-5
d_gene: .
j_gene: TRBJ1-5
abundance: once
CDR3aa: CASRPGLYSNQPQHF
CDR3nt: TGTGCCAGCAGACCGGGACTATATAGCAATCAGCCCCAGCATTTT

v_gene: TRBV2
d_gene: .
j_gene: TRBJ1-2
abundance: .
CDR3aa: CASRVRGERANYGYTF
CDR3nt: TGTGCCAGTCGAGTTCGGGGAGAGAGGGCTAACTATGGCTACACCTTC

v_gene: TRBV2
d_gene: TRBD1
j_gene: TRBJ1-2
abundance: .
CDR3aa: CASPLGQGANYGYTF
CDR3nt: TGTGCCAGCCCTCTGGGACAGGGTGCTAACTATGGCTACACCTTC

v_gene: TRBV7-6
d_gene: .
j_gene: TRBJ2-6
abundance: .
CDR3aa: CASSPLRGTGANVLTF
CDR3nt: TGTGCCAGCAGCCCACTAAGAGGGACTGGGGCCAACGTCCTGACTTTC

v_gene: TRBV20-1
d_gene: .
j_gene: TRBJ1-6
abundance: .
CDR3aa: CSASSTGVVGNSPLHF
CDR3nt: TGCAGTGCTAGTAGTACGGGGGTAGTTGGAAATTCACCCCTCCACTTT

v_gene: TRBV30
d_gene: TRBD1
j_gene: TRBJ1-2
abundance: .
CDR3aa: CAWTGTGNYGYTF
CDR3nt: TGTGCCTGGACTGGGACAGGAAACTATGGCTACACCTTC

v_gene: TRBV30
d_gene: .
j_gene: TRBJ1-5
abundance: .
CDR3aa: CAWSGRGGQPQHF
CDR3nt: TGTGCCTGGAGTGGTAGGGGAGGGCAGCCCCAGCATTTT

v_gene: TRBV13
d_gene: TRBD2
j_gene: TRBJ2-5
abundance: .
CDR3aa: CASSPGTSGAQETQYF
CDR3nt: TGTGCCAGCAGCCCCGGGACTAGCGGGGCCCAAGAGACCCAGTACTTC

v_gene: TRBV9
d_gene: .
j_gene: TRBJ2-2
abundance: .
CDR3aa: CASTTDPINTGELFF
CDR3nt: TGTGCCAGCACGACAGATCCTATAAACACCGGGGAGCTGTTTTTT

v_gene: TRBV9
d_gene: TRBD1
j_gene: TRBJ1-5
abundance: .
CDR3aa: CASSATGPLGQPQHF
CDR3nt: TGTGCCAGCAGCGCGACAGGGCCCCTGGGACAGCCCCAGCATTTT

v_gene: TRBV5-1
d_gene: .
j_gene: TRBJ2-2
abundance: once
CDR3aa: CASSLALGGRGELFF
CDR3nt: TGCGCCAGCAGCTTGGCACTAGGCGGTCGCGGGGAGCTGTTTTTT

v_gene: TRBV5-1
d_gene: TRBD1
j_gene: TRBJ2-2
abundance: .
CDR3aa: CASSFQGAGSTGELFF
CDR3nt: TGCGCCAGCAGCTTCCAGGGGGCAGGGAGCACCGGGGAGCTGTTTTTT

v_gene: TRBV9
d_gene: .
j_gene: TRBJ1-1
abundance: .
CDR3aa: CASSVGANTEAFF
CDR3nt: TGTGCCAGCAGCGTAGGGGCGAACACTGAAGCTTTCTTT

v_gene: TRBV18
d_gene: TRBD1
j_gene: TRBJ1-3
abundance: once
CDR3aa: CASSPRGQGKNTIYF
CDR3nt: TGTGCCAGCTCACCACGGGGACAGGGGAAAAACACCATATATTTT

v_gene: TRBV5-1
d_gene: TRBD2
j_gene: TRBJ2-7
abundance: .
CDR3aa: CASSTLAGPEDEQYF
CDR3nt: TGCGCCAGCAGCACACTAGCGGGGCCTGAAGACGAGCAGTACTTC

v_gene: TRBV7-2
d_gene: .
j_gene: TRBJ2-5
abundance: .
CDR3aa: CASSLPGETQYF
CDR3nt: TGTGCCAGCAGCTTACCGGGGGAGACCCAGTACTTC

v_gene: TRBV2
d_gene: .
j_gene: TRBJ1-5
abundance: .
CDR3aa: CASSETFNQPQHF
CDR3nt: TGTGCCAGCAGCGAGACTTTTAATCAGCCCCAGCATTTT

v_gene: TRBV2
d_gene: TRBD2
j_gene: TRBJ2-1
abundance: .
CDR3aa: CASTAGGPGEQFF
CDR3nt: TGTGCCAGCACAGCGGGGGGGCCGGGTGAGCAGTTCTTC

v_gene: TRBV7-2
d_gene: TRBD1
j_gene: TRBJ2-2
abundance: .
CDR3aa: CASSLAGQGFYTGELFF
CDR3nt: TGTGCCAGCAGCTTAGCGGGACAGGGATTCTACACCGGGGAGCTGTTTTTT

v_gene: TRBV20-1
d_gene: .
j_gene: TRBJ2-1
abundance: .
CDR3aa: CSARVGFGQFF
CDR3nt: TGCAGTGCTAGAGTCGGGTTTGGGCAGTTCTTC

v_gene: TRBV10-2
d_gene: .
j_gene: TRBJ1-2
abundance: .
CDR3aa: CASSEAQGNYGYTF
CDR3nt: TGCGCCAGCAGTGAGGCCCAGGGGAACTATGGCTACACCTTC

v_gene: TRBV6-2/TRBV6-3
d_gene: .
j_gene: TRBJ1-2
abundance: many
CDR3aa: CASSPGTLGYTF
CDR3nt: TGTGCCAGCAGCCCCGGGACACTCGGCTACACCTTC

v_gene: TRBV7-8
d_gene: .
j_gene: TRBJ2-2
abundance: .
CDR3aa: CASSLGLPGYDSYANTGELFF
CDR3nt: TGTGCCAGCAGCTTAGGTCTTCCGGGATACGATTCTTACGCGAACACCGGGGAGCTGTTTTTT